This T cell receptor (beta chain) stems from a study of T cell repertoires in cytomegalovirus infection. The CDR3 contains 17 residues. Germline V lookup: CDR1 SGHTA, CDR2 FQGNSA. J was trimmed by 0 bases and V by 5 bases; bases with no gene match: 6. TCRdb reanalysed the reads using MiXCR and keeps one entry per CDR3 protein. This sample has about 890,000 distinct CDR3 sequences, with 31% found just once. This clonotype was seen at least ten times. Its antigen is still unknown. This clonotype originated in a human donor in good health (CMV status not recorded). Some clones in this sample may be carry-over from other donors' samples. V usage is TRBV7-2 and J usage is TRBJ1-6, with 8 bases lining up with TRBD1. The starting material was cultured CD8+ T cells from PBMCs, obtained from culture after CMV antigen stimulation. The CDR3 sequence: CASSRNGQGSYNSPLHF. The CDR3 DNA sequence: TGTGCCAGCAGCAGAAACGGACAGGGCTCCTATAATTCACCCCTCCACTTT.